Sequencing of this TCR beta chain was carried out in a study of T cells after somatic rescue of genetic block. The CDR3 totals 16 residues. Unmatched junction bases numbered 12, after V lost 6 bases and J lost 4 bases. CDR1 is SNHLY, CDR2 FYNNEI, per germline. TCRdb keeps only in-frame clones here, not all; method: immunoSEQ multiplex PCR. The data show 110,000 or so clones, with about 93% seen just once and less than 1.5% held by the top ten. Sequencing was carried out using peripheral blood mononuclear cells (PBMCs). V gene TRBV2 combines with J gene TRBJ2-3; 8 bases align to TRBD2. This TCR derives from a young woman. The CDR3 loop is CASSVSERGISDTQYF. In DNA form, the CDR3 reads TGTGCCAGCAGCGTGTCGGAGCGGGGGATATCAGATACGCAGTATTTT.